Sequencing of this T cell receptor (beta chain) was carried out in a study of shared clonotypes between healthy human individuals (dated by TCRdb to the early 2020s). In the study overall: A couple of women and three men aged 18 to 49 years were included in the cohort. For each donor, CD4 naive and CD4 memory were each given three plates, CD8 naive was given two plates, and CD8 memory was given one plate. To estimate repertoire size and how much clonotypes are shared between individuals, the study performed deep sequencing of blood TCR repertoires from 4 to 6 healthy adults. To increase sequencing depth and limit assay-specific biases, TCR repertoire library preparation and sequencing were carried out by different laboratories using diverse techniques. Each donor's leukapheresis produced roughly between roughly 0.85 and 10 billion PBMCs. Study-wide conclusions, independent of this receptor: Naive subsets generally had larger estimated clonotype richness than memory subsets did. Pairwise subsampling indicated that sequencing depth was expected to affect the degree of clonotype sharing among donors. Because the study included only a small number of donors, the genetic and exposure-history diversity represented was limited. Across a few donors, about 4.5% of naive CD4, roughly 3.8% of naive CD8, about 2.3% of memory CD4, and under 0.45% of memory CD8 clonotypes were shared. Even with the large sequencing depth, rarefaction of the sorted-subset datasets indicated that sequencing was incomplete. Sampling was restricted to blood, and TCR repertoires in tissues likely differ from the TCR repertoires found in blood. Clonotypes shared by all four sorted-subset donors showed higher generation probabilities than non-shared clonotypes.

Using the deep immunoSEQ assay, multiplex PCR amplified TCR CDR3 regions from genomic DNA. For each cell subset, the extracted genomic DNA was distributed evenly across all wells of several immunoSEQ 96-well plates, and each plate served as one replicate. For sorted subsets, roughly 0.2 ug genomic DNA, equal to tens of thousands of T cell genomes, was loaded into each replicate PCR. The purified libraries were quantified using a Qubit 3.0 fluorometer, sized with a Bioanalyzer 2100, and then quantified again using the KAPA Library Quantification kit. Each immunoSEQ 96-well plate was sequenced on its own single-read 150-cycle Illumina NextSeq 550 flow cell. The study's own analysis went as follows. Because only junctional sequences without quality scores were contained in the immunoSEQ output, filtering matching that applied to full-length reads could not be performed. To assign V/J genes and CDR3, sequences were annotated against IMGT germline references using PyIR, a Python wrapper for IgBLAST v1.9. Any read was removed if the V/J assignment was weak (E-value above 1e-6), the CDR3 was missing, or the read contained stop codons, out-of-frame junctions, or ambiguous translated residues. V3J clonotypes were defined as sequences sharing an identical inferred V gene, J gene, and CDR3 amino acid sequence. The percentage overlap between two repertoires was calculated by dividing the number of shared unique clonotypes by the size of the smaller repertoire. Richness of each repertoire was evaluated using RTK rarefaction, the Chao1 estimator, and Recon v2.1 estimates of unobserved clonotypes. For all TCRbeta clonotypes obtained by the gDNA method from a few donors, generation probabilities were computed with OLGA. Sourced from immuneACCESS, this table was stored by TCRdb with only in-frame sequences that have V and J called. A share of the clones is absent; for the studies checked, an unresolved V gene accounts for under half, and the remainder has no known explanation. D and trimming were read from the DNA, whereas the V and J calls and clone size are those reported in that table. Present in this sample are 700,000 to 950,000 clones, 90% to 97% of which were seen just once. The top ten clonotypes cover about 0.25% of the sample.

For the CD8 naive samples, CD45RO-negative cells were positively selected for CCR7, yielding a CD45RA+CCR7+ population from which TemRA cells were excluded. Healthy HIV-negative adults with no recently reported acute infections or vaccinations were included as donors. All donors were Caucasian adults living in Nashville, Tennessee, USA. After blood collection by leukapheresis, PBMCs were isolated using Ficoll-Histopaque density gradient centrifugation and then cryopreserved in the vapor phase of liquid nitrogen. Purity and quantity of every magnetically sorted T cell population were checked by analytical flow cytometry. From each sorted fraction, genomic DNA was isolated and quantified by UV absorbance on a Nanodrop 2000c. Concerning this clone: Its antigen has not been determined. Base quality data are lacking; no much larger clone is found one base away.

The source material was naive CD8+ T cells sorted from blood. The intended sense of this specimen's cell subset or site label: CD45RA+CCR7+. The sequence was obtained from a man aged 25-45 years in good health.

This receptor has the CDR3 CASSEPDRGTATEAFF. The DNA is TGTGCCAGCAGCGAACCGGACAGGGGGACAGCCACTGAAGCTTTCTTT. The chain is made from TRBV7-9 and TRBJ1-1, with 10 bases in between that match TRBD1. After removal of 5 bases from V and 4 bases from J, the junction retains 10 bases not matched to a gene. The germline V gene encodes CDR1 SEHNR and CDR2 FQNEAQ (reference sequence). The CDR3 spans 16 residues, from the cysteine through the phenylalanine. Just CDR3 DNA is preserved here, 48 bases in frame from base 1.